A selection of T cell receptor beta chains follows, all from one sample in a study of blood T cell repertoires in COVID-19. This table comes from immunoSEQ multiplex PCR, and its TCRdb copy is limited to in-frame clones, with some not included. The profile shows about 130,000 clones, about 72% of them singletons. Specimen: peripheral blood. These receptors were taken from a woman aged 70-85 years with acute or convalescent COVID-19. CDR3s include the opening cysteine and the closing phenylalanine or tryptophan.

V: TRBV4-1; J: TRBJ2-7; CDR3: CASSQVTRDEQYF
V: TRBV4-1; J: TRBJ1-2; CDR3: CASSQDGVNYGYTF
V: TRBV28; J: TRBJ1-5; CDR3: CASSFLPSAGRPAYSNQPQHF
V: TRBV30; J: TRBJ1-2; CDR3: CAWSGGTGGYTF
V: TRBV9; J: TRBJ1-3; CDR3: CASSVEGEGNTIYF
V: TRBV28; J: TRBJ2-7; CDR3: CASGVGTSAYEQYF
V: TRBV7-9; J: TRBJ1-6; CDR3: CASSLELTVGYNSPLHF
V: TRBV14; J: TRBJ2-2; CDR3: CASSREGRRTGELFF
V: TRBV27; J: TRBJ2-7; CDR3: CASSLKEKGPF
V: TRBV6-5; J: TRBJ1-1; CDR3: CASRYRWGNTEAFF
V: TRBV19; J: TRBJ2-4; CDR3: CASSMTASAKNIQYF
V: TRBV29-1; J: TRBJ1-3; CDR3: CSVLTGSGNTIYF
V: TRBV30; J: TRBJ1-3; CDR3: CAWSRGELGVYF
V: TRBV24-1; J: TRBJ2-3; CDR3: CATSEWDSYTDTQYF
V: TRBV29-1; J: TRBJ1-1; CDR3: CSVEGQGDTEAFF
V: TRBV19; J: TRBJ1-2; CDR3: CASSIQGNYGYTF
V: TRBV19; J: TRBJ2-3; CDR3: CASRLSATDTQYF
V: TRBV10-1; J: TRBJ1-5; CDR3: CASSETGSLSNQPQHF
V: TRBV6-5; J: TRBJ2-5; CDR3: CASSYSKAGGTQYF
V: TRBV10-3; J: TRBJ2-7; CDR3: CAIRGTGASEQYF
V: TRBV30; J: TRBJ1-6; CDR3: CAWSDPGTATYNSPLHF
V: TRBV13; J: TRBJ2-5; CDR3: CASRQTGGVLETQYF
V: TRBV9; J: TRBJ2-1; CDR3: CASSTPAPSGDSYNEQFF
V: TRBV18; J: TRBJ2-3; CDR3: CASSPAVLPHTQYF
V: TRBV6-5; J: TRBJ2-3; CDR3: CASSYRDTQYF
V: TRBV12-3/TRBV12-4; J: TRBJ1-2; CDR3: CASSPDRDYGYTF
V: TRBV7-6; J: TRBJ2-7; CDR3: CASSQMWESGYEQYF
V: TRBV2; J: TRBJ1-2; CDR3: CASTPSFLTYGYTF
V: TRBV28; J: TRBJ1-2; CDR3: CASSLPEGLNGYTF
V: TRBV6-5; J: TRBJ2-1; CDR3: CASRVADSSYNEQFF
V: TRBV6-5; J: TRBJ2-7; CDR3: CASSTQGQQYF
V: TRBV3-1/TRBV3-2; J: TRBJ1-6; CDR3: CASRFGTGGSKNSPLHF
V: TRBV6-1; J: TRBJ2-7; CDR3: CASSDQGYEQYF
V: TRBV7-9; J: TRBJ2-7; CDR3: CASSSQGAGEQYF
V: TRBV28; J: TRBJ1-1; CDR3: CASSYGGNTEAFF
V: TRBV7-9; J: TRBJ2-7; CDR3: CASSSLLRQGAEQYF
V: TRBV7-9; J: TRBJ2-7; CDR3: CASTSGTASYEQYF
V: TRBV5-5; J: TRBJ1-2; CDR3: CASSPAPTGSYGYTF
V: TRBV7-9; J: TRBJ1-4; CDR3: CASSLIMTRAANEKLFF
V: TRBV9; J: TRBJ2-2; CDR3: CASSVGTANTGELFF
V: TRBV5-4; J: TRBJ2-7; CDR3: CASSLGAGSVAGQYF
V: TRBV5-6; J: TRBJ2-2; CDR3: CASSYTRDRGRTGELFF
V: TRBV19; J: TRBJ2-7; CDR3: CASSFQTGWSSEQYF
V: TRBV6-1; J: TRBJ1-5; CDR3: CASSEGARSQHF
V: TRBV2; J: TRBJ2-7; CDR3: CASREQGASREQYF
V: TRBV24-1; J: TRBJ2-1; CDR3: CATSNPGLAGGEQFF
V: TRBV28; J: TRBJ2-7; CDR3: CASKGTGGSRGEQYF
V: TRBV7-8; J: TRBJ2-2; CDR3: CASSSYGQGSTGELFF
V: TRBV25-1; J: TRBJ2-5; CDR3: CASSVDPRTSGGQETQYF
V: TRBV7-2; J: TRBJ1-3; CDR3: CASSLSDRAWGNTIYF
V: TRBV11-2; J: TRBJ2-7; CDR3: CASSLETGNEQYF
V: TRBV25-1; J: TRBJ1-5; CDR3: CASSVQGSDQPQHF
V: TRBV7-9; J: TRBJ1-5; CDR3: CASSLSPYQPQHF
V: TRBV5-1; J: TRBJ1-3; CDR3: CASSLGPGEGENTIYF
V: TRBV7-2; J: TRBJ2-5; CDR3: CASSMGLWETQYF
V: TRBV6-5; J: TRBJ1-1; CDR3: CASSQGWAEAFF
V: TRBV2; J: TRBJ1-5; CDR3: CASRDGVNQPQHF
V: TRBV2; J: TRBJ2-1; CDR3: CASTGWASGGYEQFF